The rows below give T cell receptor beta chains drawn from one sample of a study of sequential checkpoint blockade in melanoma. The protocol was immunoSEQ multiplex PCR, while the TCRdb copy is restricted to in-frame clones and leaves out a portion. The data show approximately 29,000 clones, approximately 86% seen once. Sequenced material: CD8+ T cells sorted from blood (inferred from file names), taken from a patient given nivolumab and ipilimumab in sequence. The receptors stem from a human donor with melanoma. CDR3s include the opening cysteine and the closing phenylalanine or tryptophan. Fields, in order: J gene, V gene, D gene, clone size, CDR3 protein, CDR3 DNA. D genes are given only for firm matches. Size values are once, few and many counts, or a class for expanded clones, and some rows have none.

j_call: TRBJ2-5
v_call: TRBV27
d_call: NA
clone_size: once
cdr3_aa: CASSFRGEETQYF
cdr3_nt: TGTGCCAGCAGTTTCAGGGGTGAAGAGACCCAGTACTTC

j_call: TRBJ2-2
v_call: TRBV28
d_call: NA
clone_size: NA
cdr3_aa: CASSPVRSGELFF
cdr3_nt: TGTGCCAGCAGTCCCGTTCGGTCCGGGGAGCTGTTTTTT

j_call: TRBJ1-4
v_call: TRBV6-5
d_call: NA
clone_size: NA
cdr3_aa: CASSLSGGHNEKLFF
cdr3_nt: TGTGCCAGCAGCCTCTCGGGGGGGCATAATGAAAAACTGTTTTTT

j_call: TRBJ2-7
v_call: TRBV10-2
d_call: NA
clone_size: NA
cdr3_aa: CASRPQGTYEQYF
cdr3_nt: TGCGCCAGCAGGCCGCAGGGTACCTACGAGCAGTACTTC

j_call: TRBJ2-7
v_call: TRBV5-6
d_call: NA
clone_size: NA
cdr3_aa: CASSPRRGGQYEQYF
cdr3_nt: TGTGCCAGCAGCCCCCGCCGAGGCGGGCAGTACGAGCAGTACTTC

j_call: TRBJ1-2
v_call: TRBV6-6
d_call: TRBD1
clone_size: NA
cdr3_aa: CASRIGDSLSYGYTF
cdr3_nt: TGTGCCAGCAGAATTGGGGACAGCCTGAGTTATGGCTACACCTTC

j_call: TRBJ1-2
v_call: TRBV4-2
d_call: NA
clone_size: NA
cdr3_aa: CASSSTGTNYGYTF
cdr3_nt: TGTGCCAGCAGCTCCACAGGCACTAACTATGGCTACACCTTC

j_call: TRBJ2-5
v_call: TRBV4-3
d_call: TRBD1
clone_size: few
cdr3_aa: CASSQGPDRWETQYF
cdr3_nt: TGCGCCAGCAGCCAGGGACCGGACAGGTGGGAGACCCAGTACTTC

j_call: TRBJ2-7
v_call: TRBV5-5
d_call: TRBD1
clone_size: once
cdr3_aa: CASSLVTGGLGYEQYF
cdr3_nt: TGTGCCAGCAGCTTGGTGACAGGGGGTTTAGGCTACGAGCAGTACTTC

j_call: TRBJ2-1
v_call: TRBV13
d_call: TRBD2
clone_size: NA
cdr3_aa: CASSYTSGGTSYNEQFF
cdr3_nt: TGTGCCAGCAGCTATACTAGCGGGGGTACCTCCTACAATGAGCAGTTCTTC

j_call: TRBJ1-1
v_call: TRBV9
d_call: NA
clone_size: NA
cdr3_aa: CASSAGGGPNTEAFF
cdr3_nt: TGTGCCAGCAGCGCCGGGGGGGGACCTAACACTGAAGCTTTCTTT

j_call: TRBJ2-7
v_call: TRBV7-3
d_call: NA
clone_size: NA
cdr3_aa: CASSYDWGPYEQYF
cdr3_nt: TGTGCCAGCAGCTACGACTGGGGCCCCTACGAGCAGTACTTC

j_call: TRBJ2-3
v_call: TRBV7-3
d_call: NA
clone_size: NA
cdr3_aa: CASSLDLADTQYF
cdr3_nt: TGTGCCAGCAGCTTAGACCTAGCAGATACGCAGTATTTT

j_call: TRBJ2-2
v_call: TRBV18
d_call: NA
clone_size: NA
cdr3_aa: CASSPGLSNTGELFF
cdr3_nt: TGTGCCAGCTCACCCGGACTCTCGAACACCGGGGAGCTGTTTTTT

j_call: TRBJ2-3
v_call: TRBV4-2
d_call: TRBD2
clone_size: NA
cdr3_aa: CASSQALAGDTQYF
cdr3_nt: TGTGCCAGCAGCCAAGCGCTAGCGGGAGATACGCAGTATTTT

j_call: TRBJ1-1
v_call: TRBV5-6
d_call: TRBD1
clone_size: NA
cdr3_aa: CASSPRDSGGTEAFF
cdr3_nt: TGTGCCAGCAGCCCCCGGGACAGCGGGGGCACTGAAGCTTTCTTT

j_call: TRBJ2-7
v_call: TRBV10-3
d_call: TRBD2
clone_size: NA
cdr3_aa: CAISPAGDLYEQYF
cdr3_nt: TGTGCCATCAGCCCAGCGGGAGATCTGTACGAGCAGTACTTC

j_call: TRBJ2-7
v_call: TRBV6-5
d_call: TRBD1
clone_size: once
cdr3_aa: CASRPGQGSYEQYF
cdr3_nt: TGTGCCAGCCGCCCGGGACAGGGCTCCTACGAGCAGTACTTC

j_call: TRBJ2-3
v_call: TRBV7-9
d_call: TRBD1
clone_size: NA
cdr3_aa: CASRPWSTGETDTQYF
cdr3_nt: TGTGCCAGCCGTCCCTGGAGCACAGGGGAAACAGATACGCAGTATTTT